A selection of T cell receptor beta chains follows, all from one sample in a study of shared clonotypes between healthy human individuals. The method was immunoSEQ multiplex PCR; TCRdb's version includes in-frame clones alone and lacks a portion of them. The sample lists 1.6 million or so clones, 98% occurring once. Sequences were obtained from naive CD4+ T cells sorted from blood. The origin of the receptors is a man between 25 and 39 years old in good health. Both conserved end residues are part of each CDR3. Fields, in order: J gene, V gene, clone size, D gene, CDR3 DNA, CDR3 protein. A D gene is named only where the DNA matches it firmly. Clone size, where shown, is once, few, many, or a class for clones that have expanded.

>TRBJ1-2|TRBV5-6|-|TRBD1
TGTGCCAGCAGCTTGGAACAGGGGGCGGGCTACACCTTC
CASSLEQGAGYTF
>TRBJ2-7|TRBV7-2|-|TRBD2
TGTGCCAGCAGCTTAGCTTCTCTAGCGGGAGGCTTATCCTACGAGCAGTACTTC
CASSLASLAGGLSYEQYF
>TRBJ2-7|TRBV5-1|-|TRBD1
TGCGCCAGCAGCATCCGGGACAGGGGTTACGAGCAGTACTTC
CASSIRDRGYEQYF
>TRBJ2-3|TRBV30|-|-
TGTGCCTGGAGTGTACGCCCCCCCCCAAACACAGATACGCAGTATTTT
CAWSVRPPPNTDTQYF
>TRBJ2-7|TRBV5-4|-|TRBD2
TGTGCCAGCAGATCACTAGCGGGAGACTCCTACGAGCAGTACTTC
CASRSLAGDSYEQYF
>TRBJ2-3|TRBV6-4|-|TRBD2
TGTGCCAGCAGTCCAATAGCGGGGGCTGCAGATACGCAGTATTTT
CASSPIAGAADTQYF
>TRBJ2-5|TRBV5-1|-|-
TGCGCCAGCAGTCTCACAGGTTCCCAAGAGACCCAGTACTTC
CASSLTGSQETQYF
>TRBJ2-1|TRBV4-1|-|TRBD1
TGCGCCAGCAGCCCCCCCGGACAGGGGAGTGAGCAGTTCTTC
CASSPPGQGSEQFF
>TRBJ2-6|TRBV19|-|-
TGTGCCAGTGCCTCACACGAAAGCTCTGGGGCCAACGTCCTGACTTTC
CASASHESSGANVLTF
>TRBJ2-7|TRBV6-5|-|TRBD2
TGTGCCAGCAGCCCTCTTAGCGGGAGAGTCGTCGAGCAGTACTTC
CASSPLSGRVVEQYF
>TRBJ1-4|TRBV18|-|-
TGTGCCAGCTCACCACCAGGGGCCATCCTAGAAAAACTGTTTTTT
CASSPPGAILEKLFF
>TRBJ2-2|TRBV11-2|-|TRBD2
TGTGCCAGCAGCTCCCAGGGAGGGAATTCCGGGGAGCTGTTTTTT
CASSSQGGNSGELFF
>TRBJ2-7|TRBV19|-|-
TGTGCCAGTAGTAGCTTAGCGGCGCAGGCTCAGCAGTACTTC
CASSSLAAQAQQYF
>TRBJ2-7|TRBV7-2|-|-
TGTGCCAGCAGGCGGGACGGCTACGAGCAGTACTTC
CASRRDGYEQYF
>TRBJ2-7|TRBV7-2|-|-
TGTGCCAGCAGCTTAGCCCCTGGGGGAGGCTACGAGCAGTACTTC
CASSLAPGGGYEQYF
>TRBJ2-2|TRBV9|-|-
TGTGCCAGCAGCGTAGGAGTTCGGGCCACCGGGGAGCTGTTTTTT
CASSVGVRATGELFF
>TRBJ2-5|TRBV11-2|-|TRBD1
TGTGCCAGCAGCTCCACGGGACAGGGGGCATGGGAGACCCAGTACTTC
CASSSTGQGAWETQYF
>TRBJ2-5|TRBV15|-|-
TGTGCCACCAGCAGAGACCAGCGCGCCGAGACCCAGTACTTC
CATSRDQRAETQYF
>TRBJ2-1|TRBV19|-|-
TGTGCCAGTAGTATCGGAGGGTTGCAGTTCTTC
CASSIGGLQFF
>TRBJ2-1|TRBV5-4|-|-
TGTGCCAGCAGCTTACGGCCGACTGGCTCCTACAATGAGCAGTTCTTC
CASSLRPTGSYNEQFF
>TRBJ2-5|TRBV13|-|-
TGTGCCAGCAGCTCCCGCCGCGAGACCCAGTACTTC
CASSSRRETQYF
>TRBJ1-3|TRBV28|-|-
TGTGCCAGCAGTCGACTGTACGGAAACACCATATATTTT
CASSRLYGNTIYF
>TRBJ2-5|TRBV11-2|-|TRBD2
TGTGCCAGCAGCCGGGAGGCAGAGACCCAGTACTTC
CASSREAETQYF
>TRBJ2-1|TRBV28|-|TRBD1
TGTGCCAGCACCATCGCAGGGACAGGGGGCTTCAATGAGCAGTTCTTC
CASTIAGTGGFNEQFF
>TRBJ2-3|TRBV19|once|-
TGTGCCAGTAGTTTTCAGTCTGGCTCCCCAGATACGCAGTATTTT
CASSFQSGSPDTQYF
>TRBJ2-1|TRBV27|-|TRBD2
TGTGCCAGCACCCAGGGAGGGAGCTACAATGAGCAGTTCTTC
CASTQGGSYNEQFF
>TRBJ2-2|TRBV11-2|-|TRBD2
TGTGCCAGCAGCTTATACCGACTAGCGGGAGTGGCCACCGGGGAGCTGTTTTTT
CASSLYRLAGVATGELFF
>TRBJ2-7|TRBV2|-|TRBD1
TGTGCCAGCAGGGGACAGGGACTCCCCTACGAGCAGTACTTC
CASRGQGLPYEQYF
>TRBJ2-3|TRBV9|once|-
TGTGCCAGCAGCGCGAGAAGCGGAAGCACAGATACGCAGTATTTT
CASSARSGSTDTQYF
>TRBJ1-1|TRBV6-5|-|-
TGTGCCAGCAGTCGAGGTCGAGCTGAAGCTTTCTTT
CASSRGRAEAFF
>TRBJ2-7|TRBV18|-|-
TGTGCCAGCTCACCACGCGCACTCCAGGGAATTGATGAGCAGTACTTC
CASSPRALQGIDEQYF